Each of the 13 T cell receptor beta chains below was sequenced from the same sample in a study of blood T cell repertoires in COVID-19. Clones were read by immunoSEQ multiplex PCR, and TCRdb kept only the in-frame ones, dropping some. The sample contains some 130,000 clones, around 89% of which appear only once. Source material: peripheral blood. The receptors were gathered from a man aged 60 to 75 with COVID-19, enrolled during active disease.

The V gene is TRBV28, the J gene TRBJ2-7, with a tentative D call TRBD1 (6 bases). V was cut by 6 bases and J by 5 bases, with 14 bases left in between. The CDR3 has 13 residues. Germline CDR1 reads MDHEN; CDR2 reads SYDVKM. The CDR3 DNA reads TGTGCCAGCAGAGGAACAGGGTTCCACGAGCAGTACTTC. It yields the protein CASRGTGFHEQYF.

The chain recombines TRBV19 with TRBJ1-3; TRBD1 is a possible D gene (5 bases). CDR3 length: 14 residues. Trimming stripped 3 bases from V and 4 bases from J, with 10 bases between. Germline V lookup: CDR1 LNHDA, CDR2 SQIVND (reference sequence). Written as DNA, the CDR3 is TGTGCCAGTAGTATGGGAGGGGTCGGAAACACCATATATTTT. This translates into CASSMGGVGNTIYF.

The chain uses TRBV6-5 and TRBJ1-2, with 8 bases lining up with TRBD1. V was pared by 5 bases and J by 5 bases, with 7 bases of the junction left unmatched. This CDR3 contains 14 residues. CDR1 MNHEY and CDR2 SVGAGI come from the germline V gene. The CDR3 protein is CASSRTGIGYGYTF. The CDR3 DNA sequence: TGTGCCAGCAGTAGGACAGGGATTGGTTATGGCTACACCTTC.

The rearrangement joins TRBV19 to TRBJ1-2; D not certain. Trimming shortened V by 3 bases and J by 5 bases, and 10 bases separated the two germline ends. The CDR3 totals 13 residues. Per the germline V gene, CDR1 is LNHDA and CDR2 is SQIVND (reference sequence). CDR3 amino acids: CASSIRGLYGYTF. The DNA for the CDR3 is TGTGCCAGTAGTATTCGGGGATTGTATGGCTACACCTTC.

The V gene is TRBV19, the J gene TRBJ1-2, with TRBD1 matching 7 bases. This CDR3 region has 15 residues. Germline CDR1 LNHDA, CDR2 SQIVND (reference sequence). With V trimmed by 1 base and J by 6 bases, 8 bases remained unmatched. The CDR3 sequence: CASSIGAKGGNGYTF. The CDR3 coding sequence is TGTGCCAGTAGTATAGGGGCGAAAGGGGGCAATGGCTACACCTTC.

The CDR3 sequence is CASSLGGDSPLHF. Written as DNA, the CDR3 is TGTGCCAGCAGCTTGGGCGGGGATTCACCCCTCCACTTT. The chain uses TRBV5-8 and TRBJ1-6; no firm D call. The CDR3 covers 13 residues. Germline-derived CDR1 and CDR2 are SGHTS and YDEGEE. Trimming pared 0 bases from V and 8 bases from J, leaving 6 bases between.

The chain has TRBV5-1 and TRBJ2-7, with TRBD1 matching 12 bases. CDR3 length: 15 residues. Per the germline V gene, CDR1 is SGHRS and CDR2 is YFSETQ. V lost 4 bases to trimming and J lost 6 bases; unmatched junction nucleotides: 8. Here the CDR3 DNA reads TGCGCCAGCAGCACCGGGACAGGGGGCTTAAGCGAGCAGTACTTC. Protein sequence: CASSTGTGGLSEQYF.

V gene TRBV6-5 combines with J gene TRBJ1-1; 7 bases match TRBD1. Per germline, CDR1 MNHEY and CDR2 SVGAGI. The trim removed 6 bases at V and 5 bases at J, leaving 6 bases unmatched. The CDR3 totals 13 residues. CDR3 bases: TGTGCCAGCAGGGCGGGACAGCTAACTGAAGCTTTCTTT. It specifies CASRAGQLTEAFF.

The chain is built from TRBV2 and TRBJ1-1; no clear D gene. V shed 2 bases and J shed 0 bases, with 19 bases lying between them. Germline V CDR1 and CDR2: SNHLY, FYNNEI. The CDR3 runs to 18 residues. In nucleotides, the CDR3 is TGTGCCAGCAGTGAACGGGGTCGCGGGAACACCTTGAACACTGAAGCTTTCTTT. Amino acids: CASSERGRGNTLNTEAFF.

The chain is built from TRBV6-2 or TRBV6-3 and TRBJ1-5; TRBD1 matches 9 bases. The germline gives CDR1 MNHEY, CDR2 SVGEGT. CDR3 length: 14 residues. The V segment lost 5 bases and the J segment 5 bases; nucleotides outside the gene matches: 4. The chain's CDR3 is CASSLQGAYQPQHF. DNA of the CDR3: TGTGCCAGCAGTCTACAGGGGGCTTATCAGCCCCAGCATTTT.

This rearrangement joins TRBV6-2 or TRBV6-3 to TRBJ2-5; 9 bases are a match to TRBD2. Germline V gene lookup returns CDR1 MNHEY and CDR2 SVGEGT. The CDR3 contains 17 residues. V gave up 2 bases and J gave up 2 bases; unmatched junction bases: 9. The CDR3 DNA reads as TGTGCCAGCAGTTACGGGTGGAGGACTAGCGTTCAAGAGACCCAGTACTTC. Amino acid sequence: CASSYGWRTSVQETQYF.

The chain has TRBV11-3 and TRBJ2-3; D not certain. Germline values: CDR1 SGHNT, CDR2 YENEEA. This CDR3 contains 12 residues. V was pared by 5 bases and J by 5 bases, with 8 bases between. Here the CDR3 DNA reads TGTGCCAGCAGCGTTAATCGAGATACGCAGTATTTT. Translated: CASSVNRDTQYF.

The sample holds one count of this clone. The chain links TRBV12-3 or TRBV12-4 to TRBJ2-7; TRBD2 aligns across 9 bases. The CDR3 spans 13 residues. J gave up 5 bases and V 3 bases, and 2 bases lay outside the gene matches. The DNA of the CDR3 is TGTGCCAGCAGTTTTGGCGGGGGGGACGAGCAGTACTTC. It is translated as CASSFGGGDEQYF.